The source of this T cell receptor beta chain is a study of blood T cell repertoires in COVID-19. Study-wide background: Samples taken during acute and convalescent COVID-19 were collected in the United States, Italy and Spain. PBMCs, B-cell-depleted T cells, or T cells provided the cDNA or gDNA that made up the material.

Original handling: Cell counts per sample came from amplifying reference gene primers. Measured with immunoSEQ multiplex PCR; TCRdb has only the in-frame clones, and not every one. V and J calls and clone size are given by that table; D and trimming were obtained from the DNA. The table has roughly 50,000 clones, 86% seen once; the top ten hold 2.1%. Germline V gives CDR1 SGHRS, CDR2 YFSETQ. V lost 4 bases and J lost 0, with 13 bases in between. This CDR3 comprises 15 residues. This clone occurred a few times. The receptor comes from a woman aged 55-69 years with acute or convalescent COVID-19. V gene TRBV5-1 combines with J gene TRBJ1-1; no clear D. The material sequenced was peripheral blood. CDR3 in amino acids: CASSLVSHMNTEAFF. For the CDR3, the DNA is TGCGCCAGCAGCCTTGTTAGCCACATGAACACTGAAGCTTTCTTT.